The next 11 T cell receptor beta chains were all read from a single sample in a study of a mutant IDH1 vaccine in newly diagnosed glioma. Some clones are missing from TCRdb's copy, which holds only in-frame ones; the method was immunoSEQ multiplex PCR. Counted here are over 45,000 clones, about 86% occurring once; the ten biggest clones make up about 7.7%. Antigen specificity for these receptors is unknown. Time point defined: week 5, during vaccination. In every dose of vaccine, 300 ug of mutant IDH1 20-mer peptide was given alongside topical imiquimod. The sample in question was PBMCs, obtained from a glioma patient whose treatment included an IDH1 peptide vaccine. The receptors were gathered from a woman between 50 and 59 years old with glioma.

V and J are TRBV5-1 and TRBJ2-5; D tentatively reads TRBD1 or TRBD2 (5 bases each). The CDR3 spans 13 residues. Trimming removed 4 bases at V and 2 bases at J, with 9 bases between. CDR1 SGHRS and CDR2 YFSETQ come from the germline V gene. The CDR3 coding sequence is TGCGCCAGCAGCACGGGACGGCAAGAGACCCAGTACTTC. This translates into CASSTGRQETQYF.

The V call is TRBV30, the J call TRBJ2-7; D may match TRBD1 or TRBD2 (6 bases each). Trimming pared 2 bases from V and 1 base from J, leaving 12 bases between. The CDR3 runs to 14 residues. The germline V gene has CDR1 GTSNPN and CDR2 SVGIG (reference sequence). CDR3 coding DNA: TGTGCCTGGAGTAGGGGGGCACCATCCTACGAGCAGTACTTC. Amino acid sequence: CAWSRGAPSYEQYF.

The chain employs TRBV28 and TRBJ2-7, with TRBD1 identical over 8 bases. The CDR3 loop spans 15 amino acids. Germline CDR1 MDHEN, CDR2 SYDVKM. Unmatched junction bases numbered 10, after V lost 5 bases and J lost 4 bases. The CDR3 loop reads CASSPPAGGGYEQYF. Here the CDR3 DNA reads TGTGCCAGCAGTCCTCCGGCAGGGGGCGGTTACGAGCAGTACTTC.

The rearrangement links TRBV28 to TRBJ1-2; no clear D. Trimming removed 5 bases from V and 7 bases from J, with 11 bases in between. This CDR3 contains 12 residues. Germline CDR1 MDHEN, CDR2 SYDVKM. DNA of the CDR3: TGTGCCAGCAGTCAGTCCACACTTGGCTACACCTTC. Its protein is CASSQSTLGYTF.

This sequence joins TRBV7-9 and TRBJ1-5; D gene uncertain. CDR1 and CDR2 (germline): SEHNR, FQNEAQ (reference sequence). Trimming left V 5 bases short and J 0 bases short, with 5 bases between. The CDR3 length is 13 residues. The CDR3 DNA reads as TGTGCCAGCAGCGTATATAGCAATCAGCCCCAGCATTTT. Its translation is CASSVYSNQPQHF. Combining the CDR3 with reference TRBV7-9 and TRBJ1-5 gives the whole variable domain DTGVSQNPRHKITKRGQNVTFRCDPISEHNRLYWYRQTLGQGPEFLTYFQNEAQLEKSRLLSDRFSAERPKGSFSTLEIQRTEQGDSAMYLCASSVYSNQPQHFGDGTRLSIL.

Written as DNA, the CDR3 is TGTGCCAGCAGCCCCCAGGGGAGCTCTGGAAACACCATATATTTT. Its protein product is CASSPQGSSGNTIYF. J is TRBJ1-3 and V is TRBV7-2, with D perhaps TRBD1 (6 bases). Germline values: CDR1 SGHTA, CDR2 FQGNSA. There are 15 residues in the CDR3. V gave up 5 bases and J gave up 0 bases, with 11 bases separating them. The variable domain in full, with the rest retrieved from reference TRBV7-2 and TRBJ1-3, is GAGVSQSPSNKVTEKGKDVELRCDPISGHTALYWYRQSLGQGLEFLIYFQGNSAPDKSGLPSDRFSAERTGGSVSTLTIQRTQQEDSAVYLCASSPQGSSGNTIYFGEGSWLTVV.

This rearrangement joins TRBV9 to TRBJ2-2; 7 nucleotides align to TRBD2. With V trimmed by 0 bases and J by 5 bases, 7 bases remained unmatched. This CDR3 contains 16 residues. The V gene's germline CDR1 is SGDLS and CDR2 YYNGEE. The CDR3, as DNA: TGTGCCAGCAGCGTAGCGGGGGGACCTGGGACCGGGGAGCTGTTTTTT. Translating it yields CASSVAGGPGTGELFF.

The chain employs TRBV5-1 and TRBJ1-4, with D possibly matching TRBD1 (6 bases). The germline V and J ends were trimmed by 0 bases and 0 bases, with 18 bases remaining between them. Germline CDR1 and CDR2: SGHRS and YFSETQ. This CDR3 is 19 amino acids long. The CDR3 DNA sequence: TGCGCCAGCAGCTTGGCCGGTGCAGGGGCTAAGGCAACTAATGAAAAACTGTTTTTT. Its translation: CASSLAGAGAKATNEKLFF.

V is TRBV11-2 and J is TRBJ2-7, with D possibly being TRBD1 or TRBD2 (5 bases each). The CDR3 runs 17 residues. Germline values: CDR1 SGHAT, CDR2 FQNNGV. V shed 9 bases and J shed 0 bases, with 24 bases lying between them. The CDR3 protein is CASQLITWGKSSYEQYF. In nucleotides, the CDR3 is TGTGCCAGTCAGCTCATCACTTGGGGGAAATCCTCCTACGAGCAGTACTTC. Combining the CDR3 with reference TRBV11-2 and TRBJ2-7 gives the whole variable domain EAGVAQSPRYKIIEKRQSVAFWCNPISGHATLYWYQQILGQGPKLLIQFQNNGVVDDSQLPKDRFSAERLKGVDSTLKIQPAKLEDSAVYLCASQLITWGKSSYEQYFGPGTRLTVT.

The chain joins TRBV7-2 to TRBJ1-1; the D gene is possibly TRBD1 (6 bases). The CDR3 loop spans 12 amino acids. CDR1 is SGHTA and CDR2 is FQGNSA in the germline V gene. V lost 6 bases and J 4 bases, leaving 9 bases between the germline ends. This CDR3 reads CASSRGFTEAFF. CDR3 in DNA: TGTGCCAGCAGTAGGGGGTTCACTGAAGCTTTCTTT.

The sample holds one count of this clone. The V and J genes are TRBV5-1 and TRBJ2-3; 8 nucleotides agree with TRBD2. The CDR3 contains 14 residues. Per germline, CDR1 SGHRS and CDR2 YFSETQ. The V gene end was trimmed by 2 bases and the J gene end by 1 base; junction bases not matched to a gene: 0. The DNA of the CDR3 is TGCGCCAGCAGCTTTAGCGGGGGCACAGATACGCAGTATTTT. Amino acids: CASSFSGGTDTQYF.